One TCR beta chain is described in this entry. Under the authors' procedure: Reference gene primers were amplified, and this amplification served to estimate nucleated cell counts. Generated by immunoSEQ multiplex PCR, the TCRdb table keeps only in-frame clones and is missing some. V and J calls and clone size are given by that table; D and trimming were obtained from the DNA. The repertoire holds over 150,000 clones, with about 80% as singletons. This entry belongs to a study of blood T cell repertoires in COVID-19. Background on the study: From the United States, Italy and Spain came samples of acute and convalescent COVID-19. Sample material is recorded as cDNA or gDNA derived from T cells, B-cell-depleted T cells, or PBMCs.

There are 13 residues in the CDR3. The germline V gene encodes CDR1 SGHRS and CDR2 YFSETQ. V lost 0 bases and J lost 7, with 10 bases in between. Sequencing was carried out using peripheral blood. V and J are TRBV5-1 and TRBJ1-1; D remains ambiguous. This receptor was obtained from a woman aged 60-75 years with COVID-19, enrolled during active disease. The CDR3 sequence is CASSLAGLGEAFF. The CDR3, as DNA: TGCGCCAGCAGCTTGGCCGGGTTGGGTGAAGCTTTCTTT.